This T cell receptor beta chain came from a study of T cells expressing NK-cell markers. Study overall: HCMV serostatus: seven of eight sequenced donors positive, one negative.

This CDR3 region has 12 residues. Germline V CDR1 and CDR2: SGDLS, YYNGEE. Concerning this clonotype itself: The antigen remains unidentified.

TCRdb reprocessed the 5' RACE reads and keeps a single row for each CDR3 protein, giving no DNA. The sample holds about half a million distinct CDR3 sequences. Study observations and caveats: For a handful of donors, these clonotypes were likewise the leading ones in the CD3+CD56-NKG2C+ fraction.

What was sequenced was blood T cells: a sorted CD56 or NKG2C T cell subset, CD4+ or CD8+ T cells, or bulk PBMC T cells (not recorded which). The chain couples TRBV9 to TRBJ2-1; no DNA is available, so the TRBD2 call from TCRdb remains unchecked. The clonotype comes from a woman aged 45-60 years in good health. The CDR3 loop reads CASSVAGHEQFF.